This entry features one T cell receptor (beta chain) sequence. The antigen is unknown. The data were obtained in a study of T cell responses to AZD1222 COVID-19 vaccine. Overall study context: Recipients boosted at about 4 weeks or about 12 weeks are pooled.

Notes on the study in general: Every sample of the repertoires postdated the peak T cell response. Mapped onto spike, vaccine-associated CD4 TCRs spanned it and were dominant at 160-218 and 743-854. A reported finding is that nearly half of spike-specific TCRs target unmutated variant regions.

Measured with immunoSEQ multiplex PCR; TCRdb has only the in-frame clones, and not every one. Of 100,000 or so clones listed, approximately 90% are singletons. Germline CDR1 reads KGHSH; CDR2 reads LQKENI. V lost 2 bases to trimming and J lost 2 bases; unmatched junction nucleotides: 3. There are 15 residues in the CDR3. The sample was peripheral blood, taken on day 0 of AZD1222 vaccination. The receptor comes from an adult in good health. The rearrangement links TRBV18 to TRBJ2-7; TRBD1 agrees at 10 bases. Written as DNA, the CDR3 is TGTGCCAGCTCACCAAAGGGACAGGGGCCCTACGAGCAGTACTTC. This codes for CASSPKGQGPYEQYF.